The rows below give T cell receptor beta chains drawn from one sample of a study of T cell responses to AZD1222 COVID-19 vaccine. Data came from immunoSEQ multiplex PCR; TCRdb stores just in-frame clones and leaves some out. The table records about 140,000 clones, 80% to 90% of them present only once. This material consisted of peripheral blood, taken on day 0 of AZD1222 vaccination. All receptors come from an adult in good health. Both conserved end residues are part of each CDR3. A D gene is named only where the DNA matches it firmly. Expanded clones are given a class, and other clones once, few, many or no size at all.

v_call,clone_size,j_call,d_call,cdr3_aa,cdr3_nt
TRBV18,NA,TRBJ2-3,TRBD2,CASSPLGLAGGSTDTQYF,TGTGCCAGCTCACCACTAGGGCTAGCGGGTGGAAGCACAGATACGCAGTATTTT
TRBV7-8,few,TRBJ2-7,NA,CASSPEGWTVSYEQYF,TGTGCCAGCAGCCCAGAGGGGTGGACAGTCTCCTACGAGCAGTACTTC
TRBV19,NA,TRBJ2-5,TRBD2,CASSARQGGRETQYF,TGTGCCAGTAGTGCGCGTCAGGGAGGGAGAGAGACCCAGTACTTC
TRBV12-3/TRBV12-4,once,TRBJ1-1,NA,CASSPGPEEAFF,TGTGCCAGCAGTCCAGGACCGGAGGAAGCTTTCTTT
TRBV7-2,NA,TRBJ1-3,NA,CASSLSYSGNTIYF,TGTGCCAGCAGCTTATCCTACTCTGGAAACACCATATATTTT
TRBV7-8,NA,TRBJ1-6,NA,CATFQGRVVPINSPLHF,TGTGCCACCTTCCAGGGCAGGGTAGTACCTATTAATTCACCCCTCCACTTT
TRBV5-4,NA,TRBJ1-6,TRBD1,CASSQGQNGLVSPLHF,TGTGCCAGCAGCCAGGGACAGAACGGGTTGGTGTCACCCCTCCACTTT
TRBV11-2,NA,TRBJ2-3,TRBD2,CASSSDAASGTDTQYF,TGTGCCAGCAGCTCCGACGCGGCTAGCGGGACAGATACGCAGTATTTT
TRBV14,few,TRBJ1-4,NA,CASRSLFNEKLFF,TGTGCCAGCAGAAGTCTGTTTAATGAAAAACTGTTTTTT
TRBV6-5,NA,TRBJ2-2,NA,CASSYATGELFF,TGTGCCAGCAGTTACGCGACCGGGGAGCTGTTTTTT
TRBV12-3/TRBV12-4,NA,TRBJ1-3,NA,CASREDGNTIYF,TGTGCCAGCAGGGAGGATGGGAACACCATATATTTT